In its sample, the clone carrying this T cell receptor beta chain was seen many times. It was genomic DNA that served as the template for profiling TCR beta VDJ and CDR3. One entry per CDR3 protein, called by TCRdb with MiXCR from the reads. Counted here are some 240,000 distinct CDR3 sequences, 34% occurring once; the ten biggest clones make up 0.95% to 1.2%. This sample was taken from a study of CD8+CD57+ T cells in acquired aplastic anemia. The CDR3 covers 14 residues. From germline, CDR1 is SGHRS and CDR2 YFSETQ. V lost 0 bases and J lost 1, with 6 bases in between. The sample comprised sorted CD4+, CD8+, or CD8+CD57+ T cells (not recorded which) from PBMCs. This sequence originates from a human donor in good health, serving as a control. J is TRBJ2-3 and V is TRBV5-1; D ambiguous. The chain's CDR3 is CASSLDTGTDTQYF. As DNA, the CDR3 is TGCGCCAGCAGCTTGGATACAGGCACAGATACGCAGTATTTT.